A single sample gave rise to the 26 T cell receptor beta chains below, sequenced in a study of blood T cell repertoires in COVID-19. Method: immunoSEQ multiplex PCR; TCRdb's copy keeps in-frame clones and lacks some. Here the sample spans a few hundred thousand clones, around 81% being singletons. Sequenced material: PBMCs or T cells enriched from blood (not recorded which). These TCRs come from a woman in her 40s with acute COVID-19.

This clone was counted a single time. V is TRBV19 and J is TRBJ1-1, with TRBD1 matching over 9 bases. Germline V gene lookup returns CDR1 LNHDA and CDR2 SQIVND (reference sequence). The CDR3 runs 14 residues. V was pared by 3 bases and J by 8 bases, with 7 bases of the junction left unmatched. The DNA of the CDR3 is TGTGCCAGTAGTATGACAGGGGGGCTGAAGGAAGCTTTCTTT. This gives the protein CASSMTGGLKEAFF.

This chain joins TRBV11-3 and TRBJ2-3; D perhaps matches TRBD2 (6 bases). Trimming removed 1 base from V and 2 bases from J, with 7 bases in between. The CDR3 has 14 residues. Germline-derived CDR1 and CDR2 are SGHNT and YENEEA. The CDR3 is CASSLGRATDTQYF. As DNA, the CDR3 is TGTGCCAGCAGCTTAGGGAGGGCCACAGATACGCAGTATTTT.

This clone was found once. The CDR3 region has the DNA TGTGCCAGCGGAACAGGGACTTCACCCCTCCACTTT. This sequence encodes CASGTGTSPLHF. This chain uses TRBV28 with TRBJ1-6; D is perhaps TRBD1 (6 bases). V shed 8 bases and J shed 9 bases, with 11 bases lying between them. There are 12 residues in the CDR3. Per germline, CDR1 MDHEN and CDR2 SYDVKM.

The chain is built from TRBV27 and TRBJ2-1; D is possibly TRBD1 (6 bases). V lost 6 bases to trimming and J lost 9 bases, with 15 bases between them. The CDR3 loop spans 13 amino acids. Germline V gives CDR1 MNHEY, CDR2 SMNVEV (reference sequence). The CDR3 here is CASSAGTSAEQFF. CDR3 nucleotide sequence: TGTGCCAGCAGCGCAGGGACATCCGCTGAGCAGTTCTTC.

This clone was recorded many times. The chain recombines TRBV6-4 with TRBJ2-2; 13 bases match TRBD2. Per germline, CDR1 MRHNA and CDR2 SNTAGT. The V and J ends lost 0 bases and 3 bases, in that order; junction bases with no gene match: 1. The CDR3 totals 17 residues. CDR3 loop: CASSDSGTSGDTGELFF. DNA for the CDR3: TGTGCCAGCAGTGACTCCGGGACTAGCGGGGACACCGGGGAGCTGTTTTTT.

This chain links TRBV19 with TRBJ2-1; 9 nucleotides line up with TRBD1. The CDR3 is 17 residues long. CDR1 and CDR2 (germline): LNHDA, SQIVND (reference sequence). J was trimmed by 9 bases and V by 5 bases; bases with no gene match: 17. For the CDR3, the DNA is TGTGCCAGTAGTCCCTTCGCTCCGGGACAGGGACCAATTGAGCAGTTCTTC. Residues: CASSPFAPGQGPIEQFF.

This clone appeared once. V and J are TRBV7-2 and TRBJ1-2; TRBD1 is a possible D gene (5 bases). This CDR3 is built from 15 residues. In germline, CDR1 is SGHTA, CDR2 FQGNSA. The V and J ends lost 1 base and 7 bases respectively, with 16 bases between them. For the CDR3, the DNA is TGTGCCAGCAGCTTAGAGGCAACGCGGGGCTCTGGCTACACCTTC. The encoded protein is CASSLEATRGSGYTF.

The chain carries TRBV19 and TRBJ1-1; D remains ambiguous. Germline lookup yields CDR1 LNHDA and CDR2 SQIVND (reference sequence). CDR3 size: 13 residues. The germline V and J ends were trimmed by 7 bases and 4 bases, with 13 bases remaining between them. The CDR3 here is CASTLRGATEAFF. The CDR3 region has the DNA TGTGCCAGTACCCTACGAGGAGCCACTGAAGCTTTCTTT.

V usage is TRBV7-9 and J usage is TRBJ2-1; 9 bases fit TRBD1. Trimming cost V 6 bases and J 0 bases; bases outside gene matches: 15. Germline V gene sequence: CDR1 SEHNR, CDR2 FQNEAQ (reference sequence). The CDR3 is made up of 19 amino acids. CDR3 region: CASRDTGGAIRSSYNEQFF. The CDR3 bases are TGTGCCAGCAGAGATACAGGGGGCGCGATTCGAAGCTCCTACAATGAGCAGTTCTTC.

The chain employs TRBV5-1 and TRBJ2-5; a weak D match, TRBD1 (8 bases). CDR1 is SGHRS, CDR2 YFSETQ, per germline. This CDR3 spans 16 amino acids. Trimming pared 0 bases from V and 6 bases from J, leaving 18 bases between. CDR3 region: CASSLDIGQGGKTQYF. CDR3 nucleotides: TGCGCCAGCAGCTTGGATATAGGACAGGGAGGGAAGACCCAGTACTTC.

The V and J genes are TRBV30 and TRBJ1-6, with a possible D match to TRBD1 (5 bases). The germline V and J ends were trimmed by 7 bases and 5 bases, with 15 bases remaining between them. Germline lookup yields CDR1 GTSNPN and CDR2 SVGIG (reference sequence). The CDR3 consists of 14 residues. This CDR3 is CASREGRNNSPLHF. The CDR3 DNA reads TGTGCCTCCCGGGAGGGGCGAAATAATTCACCCCTCCACTTT.

The chain employs TRBV28 and TRBJ2-1; TRBD2 agrees at 9 bases. Germline CDR1 reads MDHEN; CDR2 reads SYDVKM. V was pared by 3 bases and J by 8 bases, with 2 bases of the junction left unmatched. The CDR3 contains 13 residues. The CDR3, as DNA: TGTGCCAGCAGTTTCCGACTAGCGGATGAGCAGTTCTTC. Amino acids: CASSFRLADEQFF.

This chain joins TRBV5-4 and TRBJ2-1, with 10 bases aligning to TRBD2. Germline CDR1 reads SGHNT; CDR2 reads YYREEE (reference sequence). This CDR3 spans 15 amino acids. V was clipped by 0 bases and J by 7 bases; unmatched bases: 4. CDR3 nucleotide sequence: TGTGCCAGCAGCTTGGGGACTAGCGGTTATAATGAGCAGTTCTTC. This sequence encodes CASSLGTSGYNEQFF.

V gene TRBV10-3 combines with J gene TRBJ2-3; maybe TRBD1 (6 bases). CDR3 length: 14 amino acids. V was shortened by 4 bases and J by 0 bases, with 8 bases between the two germline ends. Germline loops: CDR1 ENHRY, CDR2 SYGVKD. The CDR3 DNA reads TGTGCCATCAGTGCGCAGGGGAGCACAGATACGCAGTATTTT. Protein product: CAISAQGSTDTQYF.

The chain is built from TRBV6-4 and TRBJ2-1; TRBD2 matches at 9 bases. Germline V lookup: CDR1 MRHNA, CDR2 SNTAGT. The CDR3 consists of 15 residues. Losses at the gene ends were 6 bases for V and 8 bases for J; bases not matched to a gene: 11. CDR3 residues: CASSELAGVRYEQFF. For the CDR3, the DNA is TGTGCCAGCAGCGAATTAGCGGGGGTCCGCTATGAGCAGTTCTTC.

The chain is built from TRBV11-3 and TRBJ2-3; 7 positions match TRBD1. The CDR3 runs 15 residues. Per germline, CDR1 SGHNT and CDR2 YENEEA. V trimming: 1 base; J trimming: 2 bases; junction bases outside the gene matches: 3. The CDR3 region has the DNA TGTGCCAGCAGCTTAGGACAGGGTGACACAGATACGCAGTATTTT. As protein: CASSLGQGDTDTQYF.

The chain carries TRBV9 and TRBJ1-1, with a weak D call TRBD1 (5 bases). Germline V gene data show CDR1 as SGDLS and CDR2 as YYNGEE. V lost 0 bases and J 5 bases, leaving 14 bases between the germline ends. The CDR3 is 15 amino acids. In DNA, the CDR3 is TGTGCCAGCAGCGTAGAAGGAGGGGTGGGGACTGAAGCTTTCTTT. Its protein product is CASSVEGGVGTEAFF.

V is TRBV29-1 and J is TRBJ2-5; D might be TRBD1 (5 bases). This CDR3 comprises 12 residues. Trimming pared 4 bases from V and 0 bases from J, leaving 6 bases between. Germline V gene sequence: CDR1 SQVTM, CDR2 ANQGSEA. The CDR3 nucleotides read TGCAGCGTTGGGGGCAACCAAGAGACCCAGTACTTC. This codes for CSVGGNQETQYF.

This clone was observed a single time. At one boundary the junction diverges from the germline segment, which might be a read error. This chain joins TRBV7-7 and TRBJ2-1, with 9 bases identical to TRBD2. Germline values: CDR1 SSHAT, CDR2 FNYEAQ (reference sequence). This CDR3 comprises 15 residues. Here the CDR3 reads CASSLGSGGRDEQFF. The CDR3 DNA reads TGTGCTAGCAGCTTAGGTAGCGGGGGTCGAGATGAGCAGTTCTTC.

Here the CDR3 DNA reads TGTGCCAGCAGCGCCCGGACTAGCGGGGCAGATACGCAGTATTTT. Protein sequence: CASSARTSGADTQYF. This chain links TRBV9 with TRBJ2-3; 12 nucleotides agree with TRBD2. V gave up 3 bases and J gave up 4 bases; unmatched junction bases: 3. The germline CDR1 and CDR2 sequences are SGDLS and YYNGEE. The CDR3 spans 15 residues.

This sequence joins TRBV9 and TRBJ2-2; the D is unclear. CDR1 and CDR2 from the germline V gene are SGDLS and YYNGEE. CDR3 size: 12 residues. With 2 bases removed from V and 5 bases from J, the gap between germline ends came to 4 bases. The CDR3 is CASSVRTGELFF. CDR3 DNA sequence: TGTGCCAGCAGCGTCCGGACCGGGGAGCTGTTTTTT.

This chain uses TRBV4-3 with TRBJ2-3; weak D call: TRBD2 (6 bases). CDR3 length: 14 amino acids. V was cut by 3 bases and J by 2 bases, with 9 bases left in between. The V gene's germline CDR1 is LGHNA and CDR2 YSLEER. The CDR3 is CASSQGLNTDTQYF. For the CDR3, the DNA is TGCGCCAGCAGCCAGGGACTTAACACAGATACGCAGTATTTT.

The rearrangement links TRBV7-3 to TRBJ2-3, with TRBD1 as a possible D gene (6 bases). Germline V gene data show CDR1 as SGHTA and CDR2 as FQGTGA. V gave up 4 bases and J gave up 6 bases, with 17 bases separating them. This CDR3 region has 15 residues. DNA for the CDR3: TGTGCCAGCAGCTCACAGGGTGATGGTAGGGATACGCAGTATTTT. It encodes CASSSQGDGRDTQYF.

This chain connects TRBV11-2 to TRBJ1-2; TRBD1 agrees at 7 bases. Trimming at V came to 5 bases and at J to 3 bases, leaving 9 bases not matched to a gene. The length of the CDR3 is 15 residues. Looked up from germline, CDR1 is SGHAT and CDR2 is FQNNGV. The CDR3: CASSPTGQGDYGYTF. The CDR3 DNA sequence: TGTGCCAGCAGCCCGACAGGTCAGGGGGACTATGGCTACACCTTC.

This chain joins TRBV28 and TRBJ1-2, with unresolved D. Per the germline V gene, CDR1 is MDHEN and CDR2 is SYDVKM. V was shortened by 5 bases and J by 8 bases, with 12 bases between the two germline ends. The CDR3 spans 12 residues. CDR3 sequence (DNA): TGTGCCAGCAGTAGGGAGGAAAGGGGCTACACCTTC. Translated: CASSREERGYTF.

This chain connects TRBV11-2 to TRBJ2-7; 7 nucleotides agree with TRBD1. The V gene's germline CDR1 is SGHAT and CDR2 FQNNGV. CDR3 size: 18 residues. V was clipped by 5 bases and J by 1 base; unmatched bases: 17. The CDR3 is CASSPSLRHRGSSYEQYF. The CDR3 DNA reads as TGTGCCAGCAGCCCTTCACTACGACACAGGGGATCTTCCTACGAGCAGTACTTC.